The T cell receptor beta chain under discussion was sequenced for a study of T cells in Graves' hyperthyroidism and ophthalmopathy. Trimming shortened V by 0 bases and J by 0 bases, and 5 bases separated the two germline ends. The CDR3 length is 13 residues. Germline CDR1 and CDR2: DFQATT and SNEGSKA (reference sequence). This clonotype was counted many times. Authors of the study amplified TCR beta CDR3 regions from RNA transcripts. The TCR CDR3 was amplified in a first-round RT-PCR using the HTBI primer set. MiXCR, applied by TCRdb to the multiplex PCR reads, yields one record per CDR3 protein. The table shows 40,000 to 60,000 distinct CDR3 sequences, with roughly 51% occurring only once.

The specimen was peripheral blood or thyroid tissue (not recorded which). The gene calls are TRBV20-1 and TRBJ2-5; no clear D. This clonotype originated in a man between 18 and 35 years old with Graves' hyperthyroidism. CDR3 region: CSARELNQETQYF. In DNA form, the CDR3 reads TGCAGTGCTAGAGAATTAAACCAAGAGACCCAGTACTTC.